This TCR delta chain comes out of a study of Vδ1+ human thymocytes. Looked up from germline, CDR1 is TVYSNPD and CDR2 is GDNSRS (reference sequence). The CDR3 is 16 amino acids long, termini counted. Sequences come from RNA converted to cDNA by reverse transcription. The CDR3 regions were amplified by multiplex PCR from V-gene primers to a constant-region primer. TCRdb re-identified clones in the multiplex PCR reads via CATT. This sample yields 20,000 to 25,000 delta-chain clones, of which over 7% are seen a single time; less than 1% belongs to the top ten. Study results and limitations: Thymic TRG and TRD repertoires appeared highly polyclonal.

A note on this clone: As yet, its antigen is unknown. The DNA is left out, because the CDR3 cannot be placed on it with certainty; the CDR3 is given as TCRdb lists it.

The sequencing sample was made of Vdelta1+ gamma-delta thymocytes from the thymus. Subset indicated: FACS-sorted CD3+ TCRalphabeta- TCRVdelta1+ TCRVdelta2- thymocytes. The V and J genes are TRDV3 and TRDJ1; the table's D call, TRDD3, has no DNA check behind it. The receptor was derived from a child less than two years old who had congenital heart surgery. This CDR3 reads CARLTCGYVCTDKLIF.